The 16 T cell receptor beta chains listed next were all sequenced from one sample in a study of PD-1 blockade in classical Hodgkin lymphoma. TCRdb's table, derived via immunoSEQ multiplex PCR, lists solely in-frame clones and lacks some. The sample has some 95,000 clones; roughly 87% are singletons. Brentuximab vedotin exposure varied among the patients, all of whom had relapsed after autologous stem cell transplantation. Sequenced here: peripheral blood mononuclear cells (PBMCs), sampled before the second cycle of nivolumab. All receptors come from a human donor with classical Hodgkin lymphoma.

V usage is TRBV5-6 and J usage is TRBJ2-3; no clear D gene. This CDR3 region has 15 residues. V lost 3 bases, J lost 0 bases, and 11 bases lay in between. Germline assignment: CDR1 SGHDT and CDR2 YYEEEE. For the CDR3, the DNA is TGTGCCAGCAGCTCCGAACCTACTAGCACAGATACGCAGTATTTT. This gives the protein CASSSEPTSTDTQYF.

This chain uses TRBV11-2 with TRBJ2-3; D remains unclear. CDR1 is SGHAT, CDR2 FQNNGV, per germline. V was cut by 4 bases and J by 2 bases, with 4 bases left in between. The CDR3 runs to 12 residues. CDR3 amino acids: CASSWFTDTQYF. The CDR3 DNA follows: TGTGCCAGCAGCTGGTTCACAGATACGCAGTATTTT.

The gene calls are TRBV30 and TRBJ2-1; 14 bases agree with TRBD2. Germline loops: CDR1 GTSNPN, CDR2 SVGIG (reference sequence). The CDR3 runs to 15 residues. The junction had 3 bases not matched to a gene; V was cut back by 2 bases and J by 6 bases. DNA for the CDR3: TGTGCCTGGAGTTCGACTAGCGGGGGGGGCAATGAGCAGTTCTTC. This sequence encodes CAWSSTSGGGNEQFF.

The chain links TRBV4-2 to TRBJ1-2, with a possible D match to TRBD1 (5 bases). Trimming took 3 bases from V and 4 from J, leaving 18 bases between them. Germline loops: CDR1 LGHNA, CDR2 YNFKEQ. The CDR3 consists of 16 residues. CDR3 DNA sequence: TGTGCCAGCAGCCAGATATCCGGGGCTCTAACCTATGGCTACACCTTC. This sequence encodes CASSQISGALTYGYTF.

The chain combines TRBV7-9 with TRBJ2-7, with 7 bases identical to TRBD1. The CDR3 covers 15 residues. CDR1 is SEHNR, CDR2 FQNEAQ, per germline (reference sequence). With 4 bases clipped from V and 8 bases from J, the junction kept 14 bases outside the gene matches. The CDR3: CASSSDGTEPYKQYF. CDR3 DNA: TGTGCCAGCAGCTCCGATGGGACAGAGCCGTACAAGCAGTACTTC.

This clone was detected once. The chain has TRBV10-1 and TRBJ2-1, with 8 nucleotides matching TRBD2. The CDR3 sequence is 15 residues long. CDR1 is WNHNN and CDR2 is SYGVQD in the germline V gene (reference sequence). J was trimmed by 3 bases and V by 6 bases; bases with no gene match: 7. In DNA form, the CDR3 reads TGCGCCAGCAGCATAGCGGGGAGTGTCTACAATGAGCAGTTCTTC. Protein sequence: CASSIAGSVYNEQFF.

V and J are TRBV10-3 and TRBJ2-2; maybe TRBD2 (6 bases). The CDR3 sequence is 13 residues long. Trimming shortened V by 6 bases and J by 2 bases, and 7 bases separated the two germline ends. The germline gives CDR1 ENHRY, CDR2 SYGVKD. CDR3 amino acids: CAISGTNTGELFF. CDR3 DNA sequence: TGTGCCATCAGCGGGACTAACACCGGGGAGCTGTTTTTT.

The gene calls are TRBV14 and TRBJ1-3, with a tentative D call TRBD1 (6 bases). The CDR3 contains 15 residues. The V and J ends lost 1 base and 0 bases respectively, with 7 bases between them. Germline V CDR1 and CDR2: SGHDN, FVKESK. CDR3 protein: CASSQGRGSGNTIYF. The CDR3 bases are TGTGCCAGCAGCCAAGGCAGGGGCTCTGGAAACACCATATATTTT. Looking up the rest from reference TRBV14 and TRBJ1-3 gives the full variable domain: EAGVTQFPSHSVIEKGQTVTLRCDPISGHDNLYWYRRVMGKEIKFLLHFVKESKQDESGMPNNRFLAERTGGTYSTLKVQPAELEDSGVYFCASSQGRGSGNTIYFGEGSWLTVV.

This clone has more than one count but fewer than ten. The chain couples TRBV5-1 to TRBJ2-2; D is ambiguous. Trimming pared 5 bases from V and 7 bases from J, leaving 6 bases between. CDR1 is SGHRS, CDR2 YFSETQ, per germline. The CDR3 has 11 amino acids. This CDR3 reads CASSVGGELFF. The CDR3 coding sequence is TGCGCCAGCAGTGTTGGCGGGGAGCTGTTTTTT.

Remarks on this clone: A junction boundary mismatches the germline segment, possibly from a read error. V and J are TRBV6-1 and TRBJ1-2; TRBD1 matches 8 bases. CDR3 length: 16 residues. Per the germline V gene, CDR1 is MNHNS and CDR2 is SASEGT. In nucleotides, the CDR3 is TGTGCCATCAGTGACGTTAACAGGGGGGACCACTATGGCTACACCTTC. Its protein product is CAISDVNRGDHYGYTF.

The J gene is TRBJ1-6, the V gene TRBV2; D not certain. CDR3 length: 17 residues. Germline V gene sequence: CDR1 SNHLY, CDR2 FYNNEI. V was shortened by 6 bases and J by 0 bases, with 15 bases between the two germline ends. The CDR3 spells CASRGSGLSSYNSPLHF. The CDR3, as DNA: TGTGCCAGCAGGGGGTCAGGATTGAGCTCCTATAATTCACCCCTCCACTTT.

V usage is TRBV9 and J usage is TRBJ2-5; no reliable D call. Trimming took 0 bases from V and 2 from J, leaving 5 bases between them. This CDR3 spans 13 amino acids. Per the germline V gene, CDR1 is SGDLS and CDR2 is YYNGEE. The CDR3 nucleotides read TGTGCCAGCAGCGTAGGGCTACAAGAGACCCAGTACTTC. Its protein is CASSVGLQETQYF.

This rearrangement joins TRBV29-1 to TRBJ2-5; D tentatively fits TRBD1 or TRBD2 (5 bases each). V was cut by 2 bases and J by 1 base, with 14 bases left in between. The CDR3 extends over 15 amino acids. CDR1 SQVTM and CDR2 ANQGSEA come from the germline V gene. CDR3: CSVENGEGSQETQYF. DNA for the CDR3: TGCAGCGTTGAAAATGGAGAGGGGTCCCAAGAGACCCAGTACTTC.

This rearrangement joins TRBV19 to TRBJ2-7; possibly TRBD2 for D (5 bases). Germline lookup yields CDR1 LNHDA and CDR2 SQIVND (reference sequence). Between the trimmed V and J ends, which lost 1 base and 4 bases, there was a span of 11 bases. The CDR3 is made up of 14 amino acids. CDR3 residues: CASSIGGGGYEQYF. CDR3 DNA: TGTGCCAGTAGTATAGGAGGTGGCGGGTACGAGCAGTACTTC.

V and J are TRBV11-2 and TRBJ2-5; TRBD1 agrees at 10 bases. Losses at the gene ends were 5 bases for V and 5 bases for J; bases not matched to a gene: 8. CDR3 length: 15 residues. Germline V lookup: CDR1 SGHAT, CDR2 FQNNGV. The CDR3 loop reads CASSTGTGVLETQYF. CDR3 nucleotides: TGTGCCAGCAGCACAGGGACAGGGGTTCTTGAGACCCAGTACTTC.

This rearrangement joins TRBV28 to TRBJ2-1; D call uncertain. This CDR3 comprises 11 residues. Trimming left V 4 bases short and J 7 bases short, with 5 bases between. Germline lookup yields CDR1 MDHEN and CDR2 SYDVKM. The CDR3 DNA follows: TGTGCCAGCAGTTGGGGTAATGAGCAGTTCTTC. This codes for CASSWGNEQFF.